This T cell receptor beta chain was retrieved from a study of T cells after yellow fever vaccination. General observations from the study: Some clonotypes were seen in both the CD4 and the CD8 compartments. These made up a small share and likely arose from convergent recombination. Detected again after the booster were most primary-vaccination clones, at about 96% CD4 and 80% to 90% CD8.

Production of TCR cDNA was by 5'RACE template switching, which also added a universal primer site and UMIs. A single record per CDR3 protein comes from TCRdb applying MiXCR to the 5' RACE reads. The sample has around 250,000 distinct CDR3 sequences, 5.2% seen once. This clonotype was seen repeatedly, ten times or more. Its antigen is not known. CDR1 is LGHNA, CDR2 YSLEER, per germline. V gave up 1 base and J gave up 7 bases; unmatched junction bases: 12. The CDR3 loop spans 16 amino acids. V gene TRBV4-3 combines with J gene TRBJ1-1, with TRBD1 matching over 7 bases. This receptor was obtained from a man younger than 30 who received the YFV17D yellow fever vaccine. The sequences come from CD4+ T cells sorted from PBMCs, collected on the day of the yellow fever booster vaccination. The CDR3: CASSQGPDRVTVEAFF. The CDR3 DNA sequence: TGCGCCAGCAGCCAAGGGCCCGACAGGGTAACGGTTGAAGCTTTCTTT.